This TCR beta chain appears in the sequencing data of a study of Graves' ophthalmopathy and Graves' hyperthyroidism. Trimming took 5 bases from V and 6 from J, leaving 13 bases between them. This CDR3 region has 13 residues. TCR beta CDR3 amplification used RNA transcripts. The workflow started with a first-round RT-PCR run with HTBI primers and then moved on to a second-round multiplex PCR. From the multiplex PCR reads, TCRdb called clonotypes with MiXCR, one entry per CDR3 protein. Among about 400,000 distinct CDR3 sequences listed, just over 15% were seen once. The genes are TRBV12-3 or TRBV12-4 and TRBJ1-1, with D perhaps matching TRBD1 (5 bases). The clonotype comes from a woman between 18 and 30 years old with stable Graves' hyperthyroidism. Sequencing was done on a sample of peripheral blood. The CDR3 reads CASSRQGNAEAFF. The CDR3 nucleotides read TGTGCCAGCAGTCGCCAGGGAAACGCTGAAGCTTTCTTT.